This TCR beta chain was sequenced in a study of identical twins. MiXCR, applied by TCRdb to the 5' RACE reads, yields one record per CDR3 protein. The sample lists under 1 million distinct CDR3 sequences, about 12% seen once, with around 1.6% in the top ten. This clonotype was counted between two and nine times. The CDR3 loop spans 11 amino acids. Germline CDR1 reads SEHNR; CDR2 reads FQNEAQ (reference sequence). With 9 bases removed from V and 7 bases from J, the gap between germline ends came to 10 bases. Separately, the same data were catalogued under a study of yellow fever vaccine responses in identical twins.

The chain uses TRBV7-9 and TRBJ2-1, with D hard to call. The source is a woman aged 18-29 years in good health. Input material: PBMCs. In DNA, the CDR3 is TGTGCCAGTAGAACGAGGAATGAGCAGTTCTTC. Translation gives CASRTRNEQFF.